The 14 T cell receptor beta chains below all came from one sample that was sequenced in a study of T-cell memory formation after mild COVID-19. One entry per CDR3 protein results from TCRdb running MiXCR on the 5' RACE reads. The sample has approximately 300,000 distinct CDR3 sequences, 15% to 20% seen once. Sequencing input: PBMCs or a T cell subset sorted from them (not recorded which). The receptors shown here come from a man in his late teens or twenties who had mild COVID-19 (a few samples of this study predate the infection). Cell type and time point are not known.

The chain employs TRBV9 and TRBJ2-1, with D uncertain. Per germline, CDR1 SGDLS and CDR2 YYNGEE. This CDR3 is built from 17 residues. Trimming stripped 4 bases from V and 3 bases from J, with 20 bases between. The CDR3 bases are TGTGCCAGCAGCATCGGAGTTGGACGTACGCGCTACAATGAGCAGTTCTTC. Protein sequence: CASSIGVGRTRYNEQFF.

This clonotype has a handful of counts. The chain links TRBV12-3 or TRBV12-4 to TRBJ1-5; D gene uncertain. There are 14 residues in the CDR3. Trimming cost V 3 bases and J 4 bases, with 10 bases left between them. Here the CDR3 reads CASSFRSLNQPQHF. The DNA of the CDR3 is TGTGCCAGCAGTTTTAGATCGCTTAATCAGCCCCAGCATTTT.

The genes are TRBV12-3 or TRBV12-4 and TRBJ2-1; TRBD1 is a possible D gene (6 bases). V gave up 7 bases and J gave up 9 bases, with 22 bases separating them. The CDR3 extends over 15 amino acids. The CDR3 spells CASTEQDRYLTEQFF. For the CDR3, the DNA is TGTGCCAGCACTGAACAAGACAGGTATCTCACTGAGCAGTTCTTC.

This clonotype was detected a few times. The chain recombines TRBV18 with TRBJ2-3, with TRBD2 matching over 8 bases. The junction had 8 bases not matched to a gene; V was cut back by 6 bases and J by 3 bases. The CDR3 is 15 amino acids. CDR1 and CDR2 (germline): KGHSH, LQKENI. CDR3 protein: CASSPARGVTDTQYF. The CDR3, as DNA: TGTGCCAGCTCCCCCGCGCGGGGGGTAACAGATACGCAGTATTTT.

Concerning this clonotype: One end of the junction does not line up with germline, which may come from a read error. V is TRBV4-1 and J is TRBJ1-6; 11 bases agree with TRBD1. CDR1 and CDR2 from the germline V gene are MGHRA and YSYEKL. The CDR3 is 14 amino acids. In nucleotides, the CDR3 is TGCGCCAGCAGCCATGGGACAGGGGGATCACCCCTCCTCTTT. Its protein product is CASSHGTGGSPLLF.

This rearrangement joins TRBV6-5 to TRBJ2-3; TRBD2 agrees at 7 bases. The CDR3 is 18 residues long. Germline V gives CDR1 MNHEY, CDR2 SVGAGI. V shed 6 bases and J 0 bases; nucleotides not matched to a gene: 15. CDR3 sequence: CASSPLAMGHRSTDTQYF. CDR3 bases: TGTGCCAGCAGCCCACTAGCGATGGGCCACCGTAGCACAGATACGCAGTATTTT.

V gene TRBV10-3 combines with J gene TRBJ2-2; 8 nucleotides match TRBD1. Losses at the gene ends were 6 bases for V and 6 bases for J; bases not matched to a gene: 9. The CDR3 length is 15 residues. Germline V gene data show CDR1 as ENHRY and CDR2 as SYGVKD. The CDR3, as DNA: TGTGCCATCAGACACGGACAGGGTGGGGCCGGGGAGCTGTTTTTT. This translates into CAIRHGQGGAGELFF.

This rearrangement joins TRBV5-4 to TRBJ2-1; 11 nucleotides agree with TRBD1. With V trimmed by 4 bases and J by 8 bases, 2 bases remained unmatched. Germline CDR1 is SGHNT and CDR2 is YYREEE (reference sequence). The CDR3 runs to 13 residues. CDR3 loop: CASSRTGGHEQFF. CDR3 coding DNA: TGTGCCAGCAGCCGGACAGGGGGCCATGAGCAGTTCTTC.

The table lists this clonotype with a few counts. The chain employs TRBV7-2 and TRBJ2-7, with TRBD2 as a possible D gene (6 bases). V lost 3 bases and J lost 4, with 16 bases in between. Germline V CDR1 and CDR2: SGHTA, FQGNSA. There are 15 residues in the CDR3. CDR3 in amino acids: CASSFSAGRPYEQYF. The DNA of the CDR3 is TGTGCCAGCAGCTTTTCTGCGGGACGGCCTTACGAGCAGTACTTC.

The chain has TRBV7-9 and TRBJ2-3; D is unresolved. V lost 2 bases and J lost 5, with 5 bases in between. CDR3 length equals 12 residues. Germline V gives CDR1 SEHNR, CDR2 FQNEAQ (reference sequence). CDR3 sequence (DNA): TGTGCCAGCAGCTTAACTCAAGATACGCAGTATTTT. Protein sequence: CASSLTQDTQYF.

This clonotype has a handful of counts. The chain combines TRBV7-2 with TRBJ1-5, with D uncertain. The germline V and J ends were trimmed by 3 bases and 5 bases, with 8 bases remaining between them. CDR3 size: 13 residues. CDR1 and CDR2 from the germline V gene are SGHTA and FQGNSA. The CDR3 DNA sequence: TGTGCCAGCAGCTTTGCCGGGGATCAGCCCCAGCATTTT. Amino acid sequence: CASSFAGDQPQHF.

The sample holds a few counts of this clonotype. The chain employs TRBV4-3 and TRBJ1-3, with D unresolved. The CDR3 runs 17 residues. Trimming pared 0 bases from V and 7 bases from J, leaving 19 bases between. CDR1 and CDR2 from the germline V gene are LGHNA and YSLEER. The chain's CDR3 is CASSQELGKGLLNTIYF. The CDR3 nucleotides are TGCGCCAGCAGCCAAGAGCTGGGCAAGGGCCTCTTGAACACCATATATTTT.

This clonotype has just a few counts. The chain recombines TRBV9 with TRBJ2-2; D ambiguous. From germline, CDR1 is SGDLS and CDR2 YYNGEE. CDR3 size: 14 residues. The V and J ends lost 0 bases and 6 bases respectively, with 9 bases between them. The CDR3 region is CASSVVGGSGELFF. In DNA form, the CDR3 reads TGTGCCAGCAGCGTAGTAGGTGGTTCCGGGGAGCTGTTTTTT.

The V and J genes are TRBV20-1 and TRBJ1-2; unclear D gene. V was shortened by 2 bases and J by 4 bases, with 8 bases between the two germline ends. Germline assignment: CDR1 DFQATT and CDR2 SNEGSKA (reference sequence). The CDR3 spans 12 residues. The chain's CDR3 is CSARLTAYGYTF. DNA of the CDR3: TGCAGTGCTAGACTCACAGCCTATGGCTACACCTTC.